The rows below give T cell receptor beta chains drawn from one sample of a study of cytomegalovirus exposure and HLA in healthy donors. Repertoires were generated with immunoSEQ multiplex PCR, while TCRdb's copy carries only in-frame clones and drops some. The data hold 150,000 or so clones, with roughly 71% observed a single time. Sequences were obtained from PBMCs. These receptors all stem from a man younger than 45 in good health and CMV-seronegative. CDR3s include the opening cysteine and the closing phenylalanine or tryptophan. Fields, in order: J gene, clone size, V gene, D gene, CDR3 protein, CDR3 DNA. The D gene is left open where the match is weak. Clone size is not always given. Where it is, it says once, few, many or a class for expanded clones.

j_call: TRBJ2-1; clone_size: once; v_call: TRBV28; d_call: -; cdr3_aa: CASSSVERASYNEQFF; cdr3_nt: TGTGCCAGCAGTTCTGTGGAGCGGGCGTCCTACAATGAGCAGTTCTTC
j_call: TRBJ2-1; clone_size: once; v_call: TRBV5-1; d_call: TRBD1; cdr3_aa: CASSLGTGAYNEQFF; cdr3_nt: TGCGCCAGCAGCTTGGGGACAGGGGCCTACAATGAGCAGTTCTTC
j_call: TRBJ2-5; clone_size: -; v_call: TRBV27; d_call: -; cdr3_aa: CASSPRPQETQYF; cdr3_nt: TGTGCCAGCAGTCCGCGTCCCCAAGAGACCCAGTACTTC
j_call: TRBJ1-1; clone_size: few; v_call: TRBV5-4; d_call: TRBD1; cdr3_aa: CASSPPGRGRVNTEAFF; cdr3_nt: TGTGCCAGCAGCCCACCGGGCAGGGGGCGAGTTAACACTGAAGCTTTCTTT
j_call: TRBJ2-3; clone_size: -; v_call: TRBV7-9; d_call: TRBD1; cdr3_aa: CASSFPRDRPTDTQYF; cdr3_nt: TGTGCCAGCAGCTTTCCCCGGGACAGGCCCACAGATACGCAGTATTTT
j_call: TRBJ2-7; clone_size: once; v_call: TRBV6-1; d_call: -; cdr3_aa: CASSEDSSPATSKQYF; cdr3_nt: TGTGCCAGCAGTGAGGACAGTTCCCCCGCAACATCCAAGCAGTACTTC
j_call: TRBJ2-3; clone_size: -; v_call: TRBV2; d_call: TRBD1; cdr3_aa: CASRDRYTDTQYF; cdr3_nt: TGTGCCAGCAGGGACAGGTACACAGATACGCAGTATTTT
j_call: TRBJ2-1; clone_size: -; v_call: TRBV11-2; d_call: -; cdr3_aa: CASSLGSGSGRGWEQFF; cdr3_nt: TGTGCCAGCAGCTTAGGTTCGGGTTCAGGCCGGGGATGGGAGCAGTTCTTC
j_call: TRBJ1-6; clone_size: -; v_call: TRBV28; d_call: -; cdr3_aa: CASSFEGPAALHF; cdr3_nt: TGTGCCAGCAGTTTTGAGGGTCCCGCTGCCCTCCACTTT
j_call: TRBJ1-1; clone_size: -; v_call: TRBV11-3; d_call: TRBD1; cdr3_aa: CASSPGQGTTTEAFF; cdr3_nt: TGTGCCAGCAGCCCTGGACAGGGGACGACCACTGAAGCTTTCTTT
j_call: TRBJ1-1; clone_size: once; v_call: TRBV7-2; d_call: TRBD1; cdr3_aa: CASSLEGGGGTEAFF; cdr3_nt: TGTGCCAGCAGCTTAGAAGGAGGGGGCGGGACTGAAGCTTTCTTT
j_call: TRBJ2-6; clone_size: -; v_call: TRBV6-1; d_call: -; cdr3_aa: CASSEAWGANGLTF; cdr3_nt: TGTGCCAGCAGTGAAGCCTGGGGCGCCAACGGCCTGACTTTC
j_call: TRBJ1-1; clone_size: -; v_call: TRBV6-6; d_call: -; cdr3_aa: CASSQWGGKDTEAFF; cdr3_nt: TGTGCCAGCAGCCAATGGGGGGGGAAGGACACTGAAGCTTTCTTT
j_call: TRBJ2-1; clone_size: -; v_call: TRBV7-9; d_call: TRBD2; cdr3_aa: CARGASGSINEQFF; cdr3_nt: TGTGCCAGGGGGGCTAGCGGGAGTATCAATGAGCAGTTCTTC
j_call: TRBJ1-2; clone_size: once; v_call: TRBV29-1; d_call: -; cdr3_aa: CSVSGGRDGYTF; cdr3_nt: TGCAGCGTTTCGGGGGGGAGGGATGGCTACACCTTC
j_call: TRBJ2-7; clone_size: -; v_call: TRBV2; d_call: -; cdr3_aa: CASSEPGTGFYEQYF; cdr3_nt: TGTGCCAGCAGTGAACCTGGGACTGGGTTCTACGAGCAGTACTTC
j_call: TRBJ2-1; clone_size: -; v_call: TRBV7-8; d_call: -; cdr3_aa: CASSPLSDRRNEQFF; cdr3_nt: TGTGCCAGCAGCCCCCTTTCCGACAGGCGCAATGAGCAGTTCTTC
j_call: TRBJ2-3; clone_size: -; v_call: TRBV2; d_call: TRBD2; cdr3_aa: CASSLAGGPGDTQYF; cdr3_nt: TGTGCCAGCAGTCTGGCGGGAGGCCCGGGAGATACGCAGTATTTT
j_call: TRBJ2-2; clone_size: -; v_call: TRBV5-4; d_call: TRBD2; cdr3_aa: CASSSSGGALFTGELFF; cdr3_nt: TGTGCCAGCAGCTCTAGCGGGGGGGCCCTGTTCACCGGGGAGCTGTTTTTT
j_call: TRBJ2-1; clone_size: once; v_call: TRBV30; d_call: TRBD2; cdr3_aa: CAWSGLAGGYEQFF; cdr3_nt: TGTGCCTGGAGTGGACTAGCGGGAGGGTATGAGCAGTTCTTC
j_call: TRBJ2-3; clone_size: -; v_call: TRBV10-1; d_call: -; cdr3_aa: CASSEGYSKRDTQYF; cdr3_nt: TGCGCCAGCAGTGAGGGTTATTCAAAGAGAGATACGCAGTATTTT
j_call: TRBJ1-1; clone_size: -; v_call: TRBV6-6; d_call: TRBD1; cdr3_aa: CASSGTGNDEAFF; cdr3_nt: TGTGCCAGCTCAGGGACAGGGAATGATGAAGCTTTCTTT
j_call: TRBJ1-4; clone_size: -; v_call: TRBV5-1; d_call: TRBD1; cdr3_aa: CASTIDRDSEKLFF; cdr3_nt: TGCGCCAGCACCATAGACAGGGACTCTGAAAAACTGTTTTTT
j_call: TRBJ2-1; clone_size: -; v_call: TRBV29-1; d_call: TRBD2; cdr3_aa: CSVFAGERFNEQFF; cdr3_nt: TGCAGCGTTTTTGCGGGAGAGCGGTTTAATGAGCAGTTCTTC
j_call: TRBJ2-3; clone_size: -; v_call: TRBV4-2; d_call: TRBD2; cdr3_aa: CASSQEYGRLADPELGDTQYF; cdr3_nt: TGTGCCAGCAGCCAAGAATACGGGCGACTAGCGGACCCTGAGCTAGGTGATACGCAGTATTTT
j_call: TRBJ2-7; clone_size: few; v_call: TRBV6-5; d_call: -; cdr3_aa: CASRIGGSSYEQYF; cdr3_nt: TGTGCCAGCAGGATCGGTGGGAGCTCCTACGAGCAGTACTTC
j_call: TRBJ2-5; clone_size: -; v_call: TRBV19; d_call: -; cdr3_aa: CASRWGAGATETQYF; cdr3_nt: TGTGCCAGTAGATGGGGCGCGGGGGCTACAGAGACCCAGTACTTC
j_call: TRBJ1-2; clone_size: -; v_call: TRBV5-4; d_call: -; cdr3_aa: CASSFSTAHGYTF; cdr3_nt: TGTGCCAGCAGCTTCTCGACAGCTCATGGCTACACCTTC
j_call: TRBJ2-7; clone_size: -; v_call: TRBV5-4; d_call: TRBD1; cdr3_aa: CASSSTGAQDEQYF; cdr3_nt: TGTGCCAGCAGCTCTACAGGGGCCCAGGACGAGCAGTACTTC
j_call: TRBJ1-5; clone_size: -; v_call: TRBV28; d_call: -; cdr3_aa: CASSLAGDHQPQHF; cdr3_nt: TGTGCCAGCAGTTTAGCAGGGGATCATCAGCCCCAGCATTTT
j_call: TRBJ2-6; clone_size: -; v_call: TRBV7-8; d_call: TRBD2; cdr3_aa: CASSLTRSGERRSGANVLTF; cdr3_nt: TGTGCCAGCAGCTTAACTCGCAGCGGGGAAAGAAGGTCTGGGGCCAACGTCCTGACTTTC
j_call: TRBJ1-1; clone_size: -; v_call: TRBV7-8; d_call: -; cdr3_aa: CASSLYLSGNTEAFF; cdr3_nt: TGTGCCAGCAGCCTTTACCTCAGCGGGAACACTGAAGCTTTCTTT
j_call: TRBJ2-1; clone_size: few; v_call: TRBV6-5; d_call: -; cdr3_aa: CASKEGSYNEQFF; cdr3_nt: TGTGCCAGCAAGGAGGGCTCCTACAATGAGCAGTTCTTC
j_call: TRBJ1-3; clone_size: -; v_call: TRBV28; d_call: -; cdr3_aa: CASSLSQGHSSGNTIYF; cdr3_nt: TGTGCCAGCAGTTTATCGCAGGGACACAGCTCTGGAAACACCATATATTTT
j_call: TRBJ2-5; clone_size: -; v_call: TRBV7-6; d_call: -; cdr3_aa: CASSLTRLRGGQETQYF; cdr3_nt: TGTGCCAGCAGCTTAACCCGTCTCAGAGGGGGCCAAGAGACCCAGTACTTC
j_call: TRBJ1-4; clone_size: -; v_call: TRBV9; d_call: TRBD1; cdr3_aa: CASSVTGQGDEKLFF; cdr3_nt: TGTGCCAGCAGCGTAACCGGACAGGGGGATGAAAAACTGTTTTTT
j_call: TRBJ2-2; clone_size: -; v_call: TRBV28; d_call: TRBD1; cdr3_aa: CASSRTGPGELFF; cdr3_nt: TGTGCCAGCAGTAGGACAGGGCCCGGGGAGCTGTTTTTT
j_call: TRBJ2-7; clone_size: -; v_call: TRBV19; d_call: TRBD1; cdr3_aa: CASSPGTGVSYEQYF; cdr3_nt: TGTGCCAGTAGTCCGGGGACAGGGGTATCCTACGAGCAGTACTTC
j_call: TRBJ2-2; clone_size: -; v_call: TRBV30; d_call: TRBD2; cdr3_aa: CAWSVGLAGVTGELFF; cdr3_nt: TGTGCCTGGAGTGTTGGACTAGCGGGAGTGACCGGGGAGCTGTTTTTT
j_call: TRBJ2-1; clone_size: -; v_call: TRBV6-6; d_call: TRBD2; cdr3_aa: CASSLAGGGNEQFF; cdr3_nt: TGTGCCAGCAGCTTAGCGGGAGGGGGAAATGAGCAGTTCTTC
j_call: TRBJ2-3; clone_size: -; v_call: TRBV7-2; d_call: TRBD2; cdr3_aa: CASSLSGRPPGDTQYF; cdr3_nt: TGTGCCAGCAGCTTAAGCGGGAGGCCCCCCGGAGATACGCAGTATTTT
j_call: TRBJ2-7; clone_size: -; v_call: TRBV2; d_call: -; cdr3_aa: CASNQVGYEQYF; cdr3_nt: TGTGCCAGCAATCAGGTCGGATACGAGCAGTACTTC
j_call: TRBJ2-7; clone_size: -; v_call: TRBV5-4; d_call: -; cdr3_aa: CASSALPSSDEQYF; cdr3_nt: TGTGCCAGCAGCGCCCTACCTTCGTCGGACGAGCAGTACTTC
j_call: TRBJ2-7; clone_size: -; v_call: TRBV5-4; d_call: TRBD2; cdr3_aa: CASSRHTSGSYEQYF; cdr3_nt: TGTGCCAGCAGCCGTCATACTAGCGGGAGCTACGAGCAGTACTTC
j_call: TRBJ2-5; clone_size: -; v_call: TRBV7-9; d_call: TRBD2; cdr3_aa: CASSLGSGGETQYF; cdr3_nt: TGTGCCAGCAGCTTAGGATCCGGGGGGGAGACCCAGTACTTC
j_call: TRBJ2-1; clone_size: -; v_call: TRBV4-2; d_call: TRBD2; cdr3_aa: CASSQDLPSGRAGLNEQFF; cdr3_nt: TGTGCCAGCAGCCAAGATCTCCCTAGCGGGAGGGCAGGATTGAATGAGCAGTTCTTC
j_call: TRBJ2-6; clone_size: -; v_call: TRBV5-1; d_call: -; cdr3_aa: CASSFVLGGPGANGLTF; cdr3_nt: TGCGCCAGCAGCTTTGTCCTTGGGGGCCCTGGGGCCAACGGCCTGACTTTC
j_call: TRBJ2-7; clone_size: few; v_call: TRBV6-1; d_call: TRBD2; cdr3_aa: CASSRASGYEQYF; cdr3_nt: TGTGCCAGCAGTCGGGCTAGCGGATACGAGCAGTACTTC
j_call: TRBJ1-5; clone_size: -; v_call: TRBV6-6; d_call: -; cdr3_aa: CASSHGHSNQPQHF; cdr3_nt: TGTGCCAGCAGCCATGGGCATAGCAATCAGCCCCAGCATTTT
j_call: TRBJ1-6; clone_size: -; v_call: TRBV7-2; d_call: -; cdr3_aa: CASSAMTAGDNSPLHF; cdr3_nt: TGTGCCAGCAGCGCCATGACCGCGGGGGATAATTCACCCCTCCACTTT
j_call: TRBJ2-3; clone_size: -; v_call: TRBV19; d_call: TRBD2; cdr3_aa: CASSMRGGSTDTQYF; cdr3_nt: TGTGCCAGTAGTATGCGGGGGGGAAGCACAGATACGCAGTATTTT
j_call: TRBJ1-5; clone_size: once; v_call: TRBV5-1; d_call: -; cdr3_aa: CASSLEGGNSNQPQHF; cdr3_nt: TGCGCCAGCAGCTTGGAGGGAGGGAATAGCAATCAGCCCCAGCATTTT